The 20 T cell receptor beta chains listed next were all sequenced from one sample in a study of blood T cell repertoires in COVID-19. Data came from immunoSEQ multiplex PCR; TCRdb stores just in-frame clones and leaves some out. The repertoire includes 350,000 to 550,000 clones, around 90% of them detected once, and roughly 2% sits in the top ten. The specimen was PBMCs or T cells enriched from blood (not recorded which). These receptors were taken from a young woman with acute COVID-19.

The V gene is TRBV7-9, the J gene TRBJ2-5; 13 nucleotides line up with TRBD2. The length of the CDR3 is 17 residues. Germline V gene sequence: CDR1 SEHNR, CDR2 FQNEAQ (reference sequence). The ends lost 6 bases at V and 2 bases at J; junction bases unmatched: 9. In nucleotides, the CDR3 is TGTGCCAGCAGTCCTGGGACTAGCGGGAAAAAGCAAGAGACCCAGTACTTC. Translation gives CASSPGTSGKKQETQYF.

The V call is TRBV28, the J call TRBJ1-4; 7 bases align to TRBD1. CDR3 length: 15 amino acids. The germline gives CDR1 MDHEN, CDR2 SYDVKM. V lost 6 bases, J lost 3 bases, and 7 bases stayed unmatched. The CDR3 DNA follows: TGTGCCAGCAGCCTCGGGACAGATTCTAATGAAAAACTGTTTTTT. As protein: CASSLGTDSNEKLFF.

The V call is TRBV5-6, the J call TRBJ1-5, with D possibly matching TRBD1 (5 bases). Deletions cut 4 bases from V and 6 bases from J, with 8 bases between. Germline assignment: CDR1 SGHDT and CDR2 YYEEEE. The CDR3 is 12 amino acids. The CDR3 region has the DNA TGTGCCAGCAGCGGGAGGGGTCAGCCCCAGCATTTT. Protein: CASSGRGQPQHF.

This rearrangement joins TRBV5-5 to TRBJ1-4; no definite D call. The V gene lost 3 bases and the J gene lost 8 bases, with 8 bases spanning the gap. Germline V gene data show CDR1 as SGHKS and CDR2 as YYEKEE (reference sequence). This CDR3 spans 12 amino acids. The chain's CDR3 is CASSWATEKLFF. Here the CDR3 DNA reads TGTGCCAGCAGCTGGGCCACAGAAAAACTGTTTTTT.

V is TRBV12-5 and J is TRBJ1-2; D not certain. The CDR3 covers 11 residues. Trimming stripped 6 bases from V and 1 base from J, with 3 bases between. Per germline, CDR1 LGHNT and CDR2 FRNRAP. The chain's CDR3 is CASGSNYGYTF. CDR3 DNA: TGTGCTAGTGGCAGTAACTATGGCTACACCTTC.

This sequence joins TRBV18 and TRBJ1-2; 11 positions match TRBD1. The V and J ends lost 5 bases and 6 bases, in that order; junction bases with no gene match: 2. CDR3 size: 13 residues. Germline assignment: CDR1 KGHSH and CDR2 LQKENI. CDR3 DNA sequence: TGTGCCAGCTCATCGGGACAGGGGGATGGCTACACCTTC. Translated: CASSSGQGDGYTF. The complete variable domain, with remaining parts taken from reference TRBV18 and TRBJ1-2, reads NAGVMQNPRHLVRRRGQEARLRCSPMKGHSHVYWYRQLPEEGLKFMVYLQKENIIDESGMPKERFSAEFPKEGPSILRIQQVVRGDSAAYFCASSSGQGDGYTFGSGTRLTVV.

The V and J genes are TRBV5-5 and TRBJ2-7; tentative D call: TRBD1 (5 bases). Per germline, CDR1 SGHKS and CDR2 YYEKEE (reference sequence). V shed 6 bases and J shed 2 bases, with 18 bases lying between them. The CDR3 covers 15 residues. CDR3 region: CASIPWGSQTYEQYF. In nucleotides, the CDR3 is TGTGCCAGCATCCCCTGGGGCAGTCAAACCTACGAGCAGTACTTC.

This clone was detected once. The CDR3 loop reads CASRTAYYGYTF. DNA for the CDR3: TGTGCCAGTAGGACAGCCTACTATGGCTACACCTTC. The V gene is TRBV19, the J gene TRBJ1-2; possibly TRBD1 for D (5 bases). Germline-derived CDR1 and CDR2 are LNHDA and SQIVND (reference sequence). V was trimmed by 6 bases and J by 3 bases, leaving 8 bases between them. The CDR3 runs to 12 residues.

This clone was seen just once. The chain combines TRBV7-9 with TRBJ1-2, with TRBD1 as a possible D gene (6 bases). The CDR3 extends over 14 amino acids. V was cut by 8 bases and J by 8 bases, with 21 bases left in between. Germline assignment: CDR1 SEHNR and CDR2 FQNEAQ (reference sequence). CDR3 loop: CASDQDGGRRGYTF. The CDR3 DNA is TGTGCCAGCGACCAGGACGGGGGGCGACGCGGCTACACCTTC.

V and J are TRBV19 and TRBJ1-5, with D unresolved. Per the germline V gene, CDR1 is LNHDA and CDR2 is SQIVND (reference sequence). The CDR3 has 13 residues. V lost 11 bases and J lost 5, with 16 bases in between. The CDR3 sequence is CACSEGPYQPQHF. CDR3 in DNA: TGTGCCTGTTCAGAGGGCCCTTATCAGCCCCAGCATTTT.

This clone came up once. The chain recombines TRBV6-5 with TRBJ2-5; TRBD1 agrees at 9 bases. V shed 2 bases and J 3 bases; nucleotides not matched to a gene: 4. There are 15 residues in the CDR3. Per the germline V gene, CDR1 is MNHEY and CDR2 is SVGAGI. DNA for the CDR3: TGTGCCAGCAGTTACCGGGGACAGGGAAAAGAGACCCAGTACTTC. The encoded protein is CASSYRGQGKETQYF.

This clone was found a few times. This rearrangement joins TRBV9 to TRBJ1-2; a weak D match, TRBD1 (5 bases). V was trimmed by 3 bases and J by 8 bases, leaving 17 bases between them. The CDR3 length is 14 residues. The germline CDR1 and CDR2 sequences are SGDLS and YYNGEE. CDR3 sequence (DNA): TGTGCCAGCAGCGACGTTCTCAGGGTAGAGGGCTACACCTTC. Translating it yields CASSDVLRVEGYTF.

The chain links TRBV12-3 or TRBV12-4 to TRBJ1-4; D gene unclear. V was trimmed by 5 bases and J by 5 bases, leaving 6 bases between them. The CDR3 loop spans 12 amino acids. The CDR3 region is CASSPPNEKLFF. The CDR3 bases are TGTGCCAGCAGTCCCCCAAATGAAAAACTGTTTTTT.

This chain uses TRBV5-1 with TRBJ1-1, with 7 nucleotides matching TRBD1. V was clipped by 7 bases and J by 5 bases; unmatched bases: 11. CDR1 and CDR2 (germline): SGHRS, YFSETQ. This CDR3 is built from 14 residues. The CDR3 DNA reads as TGCGCCAGCGGGGCCACAGGGGAGAGAACTGAAGCTTTCTTT. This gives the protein CASGATGERTEAFF.

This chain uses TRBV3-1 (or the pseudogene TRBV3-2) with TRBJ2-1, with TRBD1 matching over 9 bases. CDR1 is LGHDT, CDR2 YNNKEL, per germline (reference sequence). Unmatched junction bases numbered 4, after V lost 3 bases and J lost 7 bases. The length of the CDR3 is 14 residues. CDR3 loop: CASSQRDRANEQFF. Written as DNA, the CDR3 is TGTGCCAGCAGCCAGAGGGACAGGGCTAATGAGCAGTTCTTC.

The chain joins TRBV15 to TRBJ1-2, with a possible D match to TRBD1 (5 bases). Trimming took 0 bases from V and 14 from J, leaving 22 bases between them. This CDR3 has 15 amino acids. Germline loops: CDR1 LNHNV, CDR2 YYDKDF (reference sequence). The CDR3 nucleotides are TGTGCCACCAGCAGAGATAACCGACCGGGGGTTGCGTGTACCTTC. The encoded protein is CATSRDNRPGVACTF.

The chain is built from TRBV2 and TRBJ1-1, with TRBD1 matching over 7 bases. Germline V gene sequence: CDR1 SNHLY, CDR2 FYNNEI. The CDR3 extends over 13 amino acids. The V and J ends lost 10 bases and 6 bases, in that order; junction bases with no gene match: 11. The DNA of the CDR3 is TGTGCCATTCGTACAGGGGTAAGGGCTGAAGCTTTCTTT. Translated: CAIRTGVRAEAFF.

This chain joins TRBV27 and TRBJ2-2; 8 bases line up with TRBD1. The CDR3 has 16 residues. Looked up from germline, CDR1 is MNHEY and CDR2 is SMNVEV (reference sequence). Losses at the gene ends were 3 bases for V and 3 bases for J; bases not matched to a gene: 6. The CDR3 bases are TGTGCCAGCAGTTTCCGCGGGACAGGTTACACCGGGGAGCTGTTTTTT. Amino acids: CASSFRGTGYTGELFF.

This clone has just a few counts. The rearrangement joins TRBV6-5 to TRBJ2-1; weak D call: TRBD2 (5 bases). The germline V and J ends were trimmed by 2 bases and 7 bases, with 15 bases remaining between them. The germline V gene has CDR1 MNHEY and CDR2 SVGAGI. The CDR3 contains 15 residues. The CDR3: CASSYGPGLDNEQFF. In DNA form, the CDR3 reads TGTGCCAGCAGTTACGGTCCCGGACTGGATAATGAGCAGTTCTTC.

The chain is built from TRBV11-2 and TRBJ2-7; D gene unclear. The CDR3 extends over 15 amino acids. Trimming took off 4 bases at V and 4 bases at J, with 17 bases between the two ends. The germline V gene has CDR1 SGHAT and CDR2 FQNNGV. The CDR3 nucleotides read TGTGCCAGCAGCTCCCCGGGTCCCTCCACGTACGAGCAGTACTTC. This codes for CASSSPGPSTYEQYF.